This T cell receptor (beta chain) was observed in a study of cytomegalovirus exposure and HLA in healthy donors. Points from the study as a whole: Per a later analysis, approximately 16,000 TCR beta sequences showed association with HLA alleles at 0.05 false discovery rate.

Primers included in the PCR were 60 Vbeta and 13 Jbeta primers. Assay: immunoSEQ multiplex PCR; the TCRdb copy retains only in-frame clones and omits some. The sample carries approximately 140,000 clones, roughly 82% recorded once. The germline V gene has CDR1 SNHLY and CDR2 FYNNEI. V lost 4 bases, J lost 0 bases, and 10 bases lay in between. This CDR3 comprises 15 residues. Concerning this clone: Its antigen is undetermined.

The specimen sequenced was PBMCs. This sequence was found in a boy aged 5-17 years in good health and CMV-seronegative. J is TRBJ1-3 and V is TRBV2; D possibly corresponds to TRBD1 (5 bases). The CDR3 DNA sequence: TGTGCCAGCAGTGTCCAGGGAACCTCTGGAAACACCATATATTTT. It translates to CASSVQGTSGNTIYF.